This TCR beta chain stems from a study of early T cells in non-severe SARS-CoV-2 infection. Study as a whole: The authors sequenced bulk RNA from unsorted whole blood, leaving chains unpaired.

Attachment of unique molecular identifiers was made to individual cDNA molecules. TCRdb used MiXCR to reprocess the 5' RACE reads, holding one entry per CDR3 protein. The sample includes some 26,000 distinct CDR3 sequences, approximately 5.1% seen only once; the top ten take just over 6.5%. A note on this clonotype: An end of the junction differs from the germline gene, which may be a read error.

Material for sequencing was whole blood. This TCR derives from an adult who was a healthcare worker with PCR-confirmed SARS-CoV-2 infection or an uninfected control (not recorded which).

CDR3 amino acids: CASGRDRPTGEPFF. The CDR3 nucleotides are TGTGCCAGCGGAAGGGACAGACCCACCGGGGAGCCGTTTTTT. This chain uses TRBV7-3 with TRBJ2-2; 7 bases line up with TRBD1. CDR3 size: 14 residues. Germline values: CDR1 SGHTA, CDR2 FQGTGA.